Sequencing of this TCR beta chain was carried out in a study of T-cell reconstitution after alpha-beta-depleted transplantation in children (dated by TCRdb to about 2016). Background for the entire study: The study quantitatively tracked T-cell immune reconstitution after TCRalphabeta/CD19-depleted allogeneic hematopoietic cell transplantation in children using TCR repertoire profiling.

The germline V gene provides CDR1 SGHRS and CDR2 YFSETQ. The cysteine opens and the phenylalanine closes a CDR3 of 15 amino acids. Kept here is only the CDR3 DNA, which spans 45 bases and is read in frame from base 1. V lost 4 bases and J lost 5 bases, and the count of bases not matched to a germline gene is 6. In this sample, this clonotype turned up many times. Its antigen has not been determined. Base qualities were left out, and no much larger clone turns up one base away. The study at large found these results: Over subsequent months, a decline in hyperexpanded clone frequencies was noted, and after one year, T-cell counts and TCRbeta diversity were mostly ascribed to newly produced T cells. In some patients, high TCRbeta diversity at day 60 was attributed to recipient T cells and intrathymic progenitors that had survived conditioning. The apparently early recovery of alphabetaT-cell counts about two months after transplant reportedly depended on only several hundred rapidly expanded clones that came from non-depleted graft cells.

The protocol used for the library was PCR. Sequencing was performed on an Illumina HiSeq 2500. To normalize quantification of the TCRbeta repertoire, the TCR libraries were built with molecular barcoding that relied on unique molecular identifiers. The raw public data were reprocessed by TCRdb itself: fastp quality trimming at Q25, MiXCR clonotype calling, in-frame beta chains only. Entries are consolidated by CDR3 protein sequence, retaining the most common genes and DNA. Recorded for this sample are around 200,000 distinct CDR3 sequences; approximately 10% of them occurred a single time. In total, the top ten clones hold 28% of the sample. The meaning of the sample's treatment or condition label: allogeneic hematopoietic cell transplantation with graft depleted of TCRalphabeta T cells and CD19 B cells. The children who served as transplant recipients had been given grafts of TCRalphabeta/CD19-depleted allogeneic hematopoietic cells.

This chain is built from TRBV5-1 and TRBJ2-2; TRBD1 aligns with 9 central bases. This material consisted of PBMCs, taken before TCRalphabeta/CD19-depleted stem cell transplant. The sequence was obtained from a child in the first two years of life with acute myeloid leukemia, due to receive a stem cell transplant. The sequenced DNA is TGCGCCAGCAGCGAGACAGGGGGAGAGACCGGGGAGCTGTTTTTT. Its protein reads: CASSETGGETGELFF.